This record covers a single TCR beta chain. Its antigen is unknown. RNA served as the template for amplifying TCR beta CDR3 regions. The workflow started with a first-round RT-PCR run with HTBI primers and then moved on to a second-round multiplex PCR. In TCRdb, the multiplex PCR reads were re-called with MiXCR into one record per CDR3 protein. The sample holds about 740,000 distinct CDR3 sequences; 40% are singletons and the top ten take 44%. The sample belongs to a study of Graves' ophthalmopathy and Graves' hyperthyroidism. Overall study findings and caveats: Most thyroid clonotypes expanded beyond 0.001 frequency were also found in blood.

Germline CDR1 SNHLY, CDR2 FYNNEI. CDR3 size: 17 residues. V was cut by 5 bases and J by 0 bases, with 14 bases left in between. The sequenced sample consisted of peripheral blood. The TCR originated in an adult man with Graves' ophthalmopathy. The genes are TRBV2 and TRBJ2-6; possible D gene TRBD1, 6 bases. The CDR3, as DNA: TGTGCCAGCAGTCGCCCGAGGACAGTCTCTGGGGCCAACGTCCTGACTTTC. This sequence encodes CASSRPRTVSGANVLTF.